These T cell receptor beta chains were read from a single sample in a study of T cells in Graves' hyperthyroidism and ophthalmopathy. Each CDR3 protein is one row after TCRdb ran MiXCR on the multiplex PCR reads. The data contain over 550,000 distinct CDR3 sequences, 16% of them seen just once; the ten biggest clones take up about 17%. Sequenced material: blood. The receptors come from a woman aged 18-35 years with Graves' hyperthyroidism. The CDR3 runs from the conserved cysteine through the conserved F or W. A D gene is named only where the DNA matches it firmly. Clone size is given for some rows only: seen once, a few or many times, or a class if the clone is expanded.

d_call clone_size j_call v_call cdr3_aa cdr3_nt
. many TRBJ2-3 TRBV12-3/TRBV12-4 CASSYADTQYF TGTGCCAGCAGTTATGCAGATACGCAGTATTTT
. . TRBJ2-3 TRBV15 CATSRPQGATDTQYF TGTGCCACCAGCAGACCTCAAGGGGCTACAGATACGCAGTATTTT
. . TRBJ1-6 TRBV9 CASSVAFRNSPLHF TGTGCCAGCAGCGTAGCGTTTCGGAATTCACCCCTCCACTTT
TRBD1 few TRBJ2-3 TRBV24-1 CAIGTGSTDTQYF TGTGCCATCGGGACAGGGAGCACAGATACGCAGTATTTT
. many TRBJ2-7 TRBV11-3 CASSDRNEAFYEQYF TGTGCCAGCAGCGACCGGAACGAGGCATTCTACGAGCAGTACTTC
TRBD1 . TRBJ1-4 TRBV7-9 CASRAGTGSKTNEKLFF TGTGCCAGCAGGGCCGGGACAGGGAGTAAGACTAATGAAAAACTGTTTTTT
TRBD2 few TRBJ2-3 TRBV7-2 CASSGRAQDTQYF TGTGCCAGCAGCGGGAGGGCCCAAGATACGCAGTATTTT
. . TRBJ2-7 TRBV9 CASSVGGGAGYEQYF TGTGCCAGCAGCGTAGGCGGTGGGGCCGGCTACGAGCAGTACTTC
. . TRBJ2-6 TRBV10-2 CASSEGKGSGANVLTF TGCGCCAGCAGTGAGGGAAAGGGGTCTGGGGCCAACGTCCTGACTTTC
. many TRBJ2-5 TRBV6-2/TRBV6-3 CASSYGTPRGQETQYF TGTGCCAGCAGTTACGGAACCCCCAGGGGCCAAGAGACCCAGTACTTC
TRBD2 many TRBJ2-7 TRBV7-6 CASSRALAASYEQYF TGTGCCAGCAGTAGGGCCCTAGCGGCCTCCTACGAGCAGTACTTC
. . TRBJ1-3 TRBV28 CASSLRSGNTTYF TGTGCCAGCAGTTTAAGGTCTGGAAACACCACATATTTT
TRBD1 few TRBJ2-7 TRBV6-4 CASTQDRGFNEQYF TGTGCCAGCACCCAGGACAGGGGGTTCAACGAGCAGTACTTC
. many TRBJ1-5 TRBV6-1 CASRSQEGQGQPQHF TGTGCCAGCAGGTCCCAGGAGGGACAAGGGCAGCCCCAGCATTTT
. many TRBJ1-5 TRBV2 CASSEAGPQHF TGTGCCAGCAGTGAGGCAGGACCCCAGCATTTT
. . TRBJ2-1 TRBV4-3 CASSPQEQGTYNEQFF TGCGCCAGCAGCCCCCAGGAACAGGGAACCTACAATGAGCAGTTCTTC
. many TRBJ1-2 TRBV12-3/TRBV12-4 CASRQRGGYGYTF TGTGCCAGCAGGCAACGCGGGGGCTATGGCTACACCTTC
TRBD1 many TRBJ1-2 TRBV12-3/TRBV12-4 CASSPRDRRGYTF TGTGCCAGCAGCCCCCGGGACAGAAGAGGCTACACCTTC
. few TRBJ1-3 TRBV6-1 CASSDSSGSGNTIYF TGTGCCAGCAGTGATTCGTCGGGTTCCGGAAACACCATATATTTT
. many TRBJ2-5 TRBV7-9 CASSSMETQYF TGTGCCAGCAGCTCGATGGAGACCCAGTACTTC
. few TRBJ1-1 TRBV28 CASSSTGPLNTEAFF TGTGCCAGCAGTTCTACAGGCCCCTTGAACACTGAAGCTTTCTTT
TRBD2 few TRBJ2-1 TRBV19 CASSKAGAGEQFF TGTGCCAGTAGTAAAGCGGGAGCCGGGGAGCAGTTCTTC
. . TRBJ2-2 TRBV6-6 CASFKQNTGELFF TGTGCCAGCTTTAAACAGAACACCGGGGAGCTGTTTTTT
TRBD1 many TRBJ2-1 TRBV11-1 CASSFPTGQGAWFDEQFF TGTGCCAGCAGCTTCCCCACAGGACAGGGGGCCTGGTTCGATGAGCAGTTCTTC
. many TRBJ2-3 TRBV5-1 CASSLGGSADTQYF TGCGCCAGCAGCTTGGGGGGATCGGCAGATACGCAGTATTTT
TRBD1 . TRBJ1-4 TRBV6-1 CATAGQRNEKLFF TGTGCCACCGCGGGACAGCGAAATGAAAAACTGTTTTTT
TRBD2 . TRBJ2-1 TRBV15 CATSRDYPRLAGADNEQFF TGTGCCACCAGCAGAGATTACCCCAGACTAGCGGGGGCAGACAATGAGCAGTTCTTC
TRBD2 many TRBJ2-3 TRBV3-1 CASSQAGLAGGGTDTQYF TGTGCCAGCAGCCAGGCGGGACTAGCGGGAGGTGGCACAGATACGCAGTATTTT
. few TRBJ1-2 TRBV7-8 CASSSEGVLLDTF TGTGCCAGCAGTTCAGAGGGGGTCCTCCTCGACACCTTC
TRBD1 . TRBJ2-7 TRBV5-1 CASSPGQAKAYEQYF TGCGCCAGCAGCCCGGGACAGGCAAAAGCCTACGAGCAGTACTTC
TRBD2 many TRBJ2-5 TRBV12-3/TRBV12-4 CASSPWQREGPLETQYF TGTGCCAGCAGTCCATGGCAGCGGGAGGGCCCTTTGGAGACCCAGTACTTC
TRBD1 few TRBJ2-7 TRBV5-1 CASSSGTGNYEQYF TGCGCCAGCAGCTCCGGGACAGGAAACTACGAGCAGTACTTC
. . TRBJ2-3 TRBV18 CASSFQGTAGTDTQYF TGTGCCAGCTCATTCCAAGGGACGGCGGGGACAGATACGCAGTATTTT
. . TRBJ2-3 TRBV6-4 CASSYKWTSTDTQYF TGTGCCAGCAGTTACAAATGGACCAGCACAGATACGCAGTATTTT
. many TRBJ1-5 TRBV11-2 CASSHPGRPQHF TGTGCCAGCAGCCACCCTGGGCGACCCCAGCATTTT
. . TRBJ1-5 TRBV19 CASSVDTARKPQHF TGTGCCAGTAGTGTCGACACCGCCCGCAAGCCCCAGCATTTT
. many TRBJ2-3 TRBV3-1 CASSRFERDTQYF TGTGCCAGCAGCCGTTTTGAGAGAGATACGCAGTATTTT
. many TRBJ2-7 TRBV2 CASSPDRTSYEQYF TGTGCCAGCTCCCCCGATCGGACCTCCTACGAGCAGTACTTC
TRBD1 many TRBJ1-4 TRBV27 CASSRPGGTGGEKLFF TGTGCCAGCAGTCGCCCTGGGGGGACAGGTGGGGAAAAACTGTTTTTT
. many TRBJ2-2 TRBV12-3/TRBV12-4 CASSSGDGYTGELFF TGTGCCAGCAGTTCAGGGGACGGATACACCGGGGAGCTGTTTTTT
TRBD2 few TRBJ2-1 TRBV27 CASSSRTSGLAPKFF TGTGCCAGCAGTTCCCGGACTAGCGGTCTTGCCCCGAAGTTCTTC
. many TRBJ2-5 TRBV3-1 CASSPRQFQETQYF TGTGCCAGCAGCCCCCGACAGTTCCAAGAGACCCAGTACTTC
. . TRBJ2-2 TRBV19 CASSTKSNTGELFF TGTGCCAGTAGTACGAAATCAAACACCGGGGAGCTGTTTTTT
. many TRBJ2-1 TRBV12-3/TRBV12-4 CASRAGTDNEQFF TGTGCCAGCAGAGCCGGGACGGACAATGAGCAGTTCTTC
. few TRBJ1-1 TRBV10-1 CASSEIQGIGTEAFF TGCGCCAGCAGTGAGATACAGGGTATCGGAACTGAAGCTTTCTTT
TRBD2 many TRBJ2-1 TRBV3-1 CASSQDTSGDNEQFF TGTGCCAGCAGCCAAGACACTAGCGGAGACAATGAGCAGTTCTTC
TRBD2 many TRBJ2-1 TRBV12-3/TRBV12-4 CASSLVAGGYNEQFF TGTGCCAGCAGTTTAGTCGCGGGAGGATACAATGAGCAGTTCTTC
. . TRBJ2-1 TRBV6-4 CASSDGTKSYNEQFF TGTGCCAGCAGTGACGGGACAAAATCCTACAATGAGCAGTTCTTC
TRBD1 . TRBJ2-2 TRBV19 CASSTGQGRPGELFF TGTGCCAGTAGTACGGGACAGGGGAGGCCCGGGGAGCTGTTTTTT
TRBD1 . TRBJ1-2 TRBV3-1 CASSRDRGDYGYTF TGTGCCAGCAGCCGCGACAGGGGGGACTATGGCTACACCTTC
. many TRBJ2-7 TRBV28 CASSFSGRYEQYF TGTGCCAGCAGTTTCTCCGGTAGATACGAGCAGTACTTC
TRBD2 few TRBJ2-3 TRBV20-1 CSARVLLAGWADTQYF TGCAGTGCTAGAGTTTTACTAGCGGGGTGGGCAGATACGCAGTATTTT
. many TRBJ1-2 TRBV7-8 CASSLALTENYGYTF TGTGCCAGCAGCTTAGCCCTGACCGAAAACTATGGCTACACCTTC
. . TRBJ2-7 TRBV18 CASSPSGAARYEQYF TGTGCCAGCTCACCTTCGGGGGCCGCCCGCTACGAGCAGTACTTC
TRBD2 . TRBJ2-1 TRBV20-1 CSARSSTGLAVYNEQFF TGCAGTGCTAGATCCTCCACTGGACTAGCGGTCTACAATGAGCAGTTCTTC
. many TRBJ1-2 TRBV28 CASSLSSWGASGYTF TGTGCCAGCAGTTTATCGTCGTGGGGGGCAAGTGGCTACACCTTC
TRBD1 many TRBJ2-3 TRBV7-9 CASSLGDRETDTQYF TGTGCCAGCAGCTTAGGGGACAGGGAGACAGATACGCAGTATTTT